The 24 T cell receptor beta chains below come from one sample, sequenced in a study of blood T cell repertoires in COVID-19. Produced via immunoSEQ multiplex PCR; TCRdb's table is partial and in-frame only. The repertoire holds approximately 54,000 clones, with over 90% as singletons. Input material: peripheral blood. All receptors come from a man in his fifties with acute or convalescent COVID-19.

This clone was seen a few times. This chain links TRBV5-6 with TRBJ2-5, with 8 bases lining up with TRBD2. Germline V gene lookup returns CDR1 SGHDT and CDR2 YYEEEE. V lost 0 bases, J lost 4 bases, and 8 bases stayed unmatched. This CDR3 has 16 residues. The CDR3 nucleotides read TGTGCCAGCAGCTTGGTGGGAGCGGGAGACTCAGAGACCCAGTACTTC. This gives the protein CASSLVGAGDSETQYF.

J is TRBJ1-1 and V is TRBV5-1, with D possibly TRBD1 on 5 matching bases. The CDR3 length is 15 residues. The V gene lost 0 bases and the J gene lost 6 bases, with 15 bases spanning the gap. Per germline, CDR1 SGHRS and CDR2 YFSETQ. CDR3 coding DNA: TGCGCCAGCAGCTTGGTAGCCGGGGGAAGTGCTGAAGCTTTCTTT. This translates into CASSLVAGGSAEAFF. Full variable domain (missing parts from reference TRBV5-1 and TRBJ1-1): KAGVTQTPRYLIKTRGQQVTLSCSPISGHRSVSWYQQTPGQGLQFLFEYFSETQRNKGNFPGRFSGRQFSNSRSEMNVSTLELGDSALYLCASSLVAGGSAEAFFGQGTRLTVV.

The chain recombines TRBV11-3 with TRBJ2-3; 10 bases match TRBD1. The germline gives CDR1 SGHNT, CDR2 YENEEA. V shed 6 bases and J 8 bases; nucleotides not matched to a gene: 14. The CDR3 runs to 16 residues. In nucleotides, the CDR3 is TGTGCCAGCAGTTCCCCGGGACAGGGGCCTCTCGGTACGCAGTATTTT. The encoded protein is CASSSPGQGPLGTQYF.

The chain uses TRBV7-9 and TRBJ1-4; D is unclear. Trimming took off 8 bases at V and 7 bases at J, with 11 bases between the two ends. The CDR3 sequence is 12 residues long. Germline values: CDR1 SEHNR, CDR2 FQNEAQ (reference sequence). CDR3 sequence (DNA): TGTGCCAGCGGCGGGGTGCGTGAAAAACTGTTTTTT. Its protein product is CASGGVREKLFF.

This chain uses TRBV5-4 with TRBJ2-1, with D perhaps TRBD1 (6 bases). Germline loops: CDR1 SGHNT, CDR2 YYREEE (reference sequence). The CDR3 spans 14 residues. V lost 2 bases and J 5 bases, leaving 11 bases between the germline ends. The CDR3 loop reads CASSFRGTHNEQFF. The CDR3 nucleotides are TGTGCCAGCAGCTTCAGGGGCACTCACAATGAGCAGTTCTTC.

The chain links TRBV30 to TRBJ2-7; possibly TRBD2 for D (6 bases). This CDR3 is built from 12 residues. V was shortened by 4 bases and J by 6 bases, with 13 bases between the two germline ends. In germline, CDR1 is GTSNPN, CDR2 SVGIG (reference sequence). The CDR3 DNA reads TGTGCCTGGACCCGAGGGCGGGGCGAGCAGTACTTC. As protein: CAWTRGRGEQYF.

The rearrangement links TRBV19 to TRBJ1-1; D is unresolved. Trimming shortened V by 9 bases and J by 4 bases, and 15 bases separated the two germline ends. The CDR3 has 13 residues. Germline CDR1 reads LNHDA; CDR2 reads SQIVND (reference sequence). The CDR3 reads CASLLFGSTEAFF. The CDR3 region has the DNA TGTGCCAGCCTTCTCTTTGGGAGCACTGAAGCTTTCTTT.

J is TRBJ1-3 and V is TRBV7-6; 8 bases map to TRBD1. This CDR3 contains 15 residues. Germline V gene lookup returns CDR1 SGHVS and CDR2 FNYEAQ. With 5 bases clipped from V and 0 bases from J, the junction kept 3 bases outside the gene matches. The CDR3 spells CASSGQGPSGNTIYF. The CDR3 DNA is TGTGCCAGCAGCGGACAGGGCCCCTCTGGAAACACCATATATTTT.

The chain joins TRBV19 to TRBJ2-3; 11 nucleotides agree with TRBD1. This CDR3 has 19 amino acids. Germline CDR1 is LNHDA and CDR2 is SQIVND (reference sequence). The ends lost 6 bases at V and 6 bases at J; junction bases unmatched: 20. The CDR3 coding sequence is TGTGCCAGTAGGAGTTTGCCCGGGACAGGGGGACCCCAGTCCGATACGCAGTATTTT. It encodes CASRSLPGTGGPQSDTQYF.

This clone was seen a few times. The DNA of the CDR3 is TGTGCCAGCAGTGACTCGTCCATTTCCGGGGAGCTGTTTTTT. It codes for CASSDSSISGELFF. V is TRBV6-4 and J is TRBJ2-2; no definite D call. The CDR3 has 14 amino acids. V lost 0 bases, J lost 6 bases, and 8 bases lay in between. Looked up from germline, CDR1 is MRHNA and CDR2 is SNTAGT.

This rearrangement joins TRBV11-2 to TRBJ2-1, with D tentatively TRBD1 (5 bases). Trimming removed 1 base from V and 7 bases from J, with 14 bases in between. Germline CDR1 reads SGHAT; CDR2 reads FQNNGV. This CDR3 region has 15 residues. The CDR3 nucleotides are TGTGCCAGCAGCTTAGTTACAGGTGTGAGTAATGAGCAGTTCTTC. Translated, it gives CASSLVTGVSNEQFF. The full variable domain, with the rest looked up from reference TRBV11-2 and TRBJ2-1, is EAGVAQSPRYKIIEKRQSVAFWCNPISGHATLYWYQQILGQGPKLLIQFQNNGVVDDSQLPKDRFSAERLKGVDSTLKIQPAKLEDSAVYLCASSLVTGVSNEQFFGPGTRLTVL.

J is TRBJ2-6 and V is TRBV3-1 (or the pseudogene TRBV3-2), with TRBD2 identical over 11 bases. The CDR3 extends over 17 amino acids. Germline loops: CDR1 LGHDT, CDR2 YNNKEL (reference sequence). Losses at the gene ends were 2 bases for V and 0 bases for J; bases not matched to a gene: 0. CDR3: CASSQTSGGSGANVLTF. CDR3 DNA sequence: TGTGCCAGCAGCCAAACTAGCGGGGGCTCTGGGGCCAACGTCCTGACTTTC.

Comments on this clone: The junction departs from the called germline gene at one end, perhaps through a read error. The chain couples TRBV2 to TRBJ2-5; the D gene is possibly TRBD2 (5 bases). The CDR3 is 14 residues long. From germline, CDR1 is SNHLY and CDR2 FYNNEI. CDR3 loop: CASREGSKGETQYF. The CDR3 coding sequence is TGTGCCAGCAGGGAAGGGAGCAAAGGAGAGACCCAGTACTTC.

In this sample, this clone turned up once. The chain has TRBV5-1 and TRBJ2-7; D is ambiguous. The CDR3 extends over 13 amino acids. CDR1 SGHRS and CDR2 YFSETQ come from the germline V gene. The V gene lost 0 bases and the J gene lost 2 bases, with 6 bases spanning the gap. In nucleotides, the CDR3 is TGCGCCAGCAGCTTGGACAGAGCCTACGAGCAGTACTTC. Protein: CASSLDRAYEQYF.

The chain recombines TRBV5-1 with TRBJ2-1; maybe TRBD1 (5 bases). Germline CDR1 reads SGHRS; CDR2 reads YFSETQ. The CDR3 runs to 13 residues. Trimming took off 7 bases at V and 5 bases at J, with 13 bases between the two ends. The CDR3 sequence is CASRAGRDNEQFF. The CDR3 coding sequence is TGCGCCAGCCGGGCCGGCAGGGACAATGAGCAGTTCTTC.

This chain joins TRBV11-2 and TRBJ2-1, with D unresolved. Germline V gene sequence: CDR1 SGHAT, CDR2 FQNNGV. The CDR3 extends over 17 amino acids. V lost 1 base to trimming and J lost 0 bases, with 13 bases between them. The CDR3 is CASSLVLSRSSYNEQFF. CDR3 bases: TGTGCCAGCAGCTTAGTGCTCAGTCGGAGCTCCTACAATGAGCAGTTCTTC.

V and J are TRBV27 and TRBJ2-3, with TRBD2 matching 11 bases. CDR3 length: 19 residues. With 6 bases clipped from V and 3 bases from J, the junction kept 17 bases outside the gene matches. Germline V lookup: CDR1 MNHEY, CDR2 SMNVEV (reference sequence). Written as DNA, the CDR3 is TGTGCCAGCAGAGCTAATAGAGGTAGCGGGAGGGGCCGAACAGATACGCAGTATTTT. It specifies CASRANRGSGRGRTDTQYF.

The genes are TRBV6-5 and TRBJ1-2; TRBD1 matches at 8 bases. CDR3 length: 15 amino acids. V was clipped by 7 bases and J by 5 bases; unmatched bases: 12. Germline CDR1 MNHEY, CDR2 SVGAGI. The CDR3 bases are TGTGCCAGCAAGAGCGGTAAACAGGGGGTTTATGGCTACACCTTC. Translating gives CASKSGKQGVYGYTF.

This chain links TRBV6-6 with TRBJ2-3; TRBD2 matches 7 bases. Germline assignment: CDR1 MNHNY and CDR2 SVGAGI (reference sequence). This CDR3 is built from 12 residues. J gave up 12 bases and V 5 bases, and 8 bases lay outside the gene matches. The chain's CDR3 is CASSPSGAGQYF. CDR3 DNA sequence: TGTGCCAGCAGTCCAAGCGGGGCAGGACAGTATTTT.

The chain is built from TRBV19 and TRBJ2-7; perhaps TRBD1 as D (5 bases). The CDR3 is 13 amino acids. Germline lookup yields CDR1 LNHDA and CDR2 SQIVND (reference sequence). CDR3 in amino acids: CALVGASVYEQYF. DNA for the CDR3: TGTGCACTGGTAGGGGCCTCCGTCTACGAGCAGTACTTC.

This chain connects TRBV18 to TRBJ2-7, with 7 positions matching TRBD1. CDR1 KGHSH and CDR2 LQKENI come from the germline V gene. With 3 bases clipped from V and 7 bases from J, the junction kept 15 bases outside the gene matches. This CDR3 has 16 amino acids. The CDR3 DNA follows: TGTGCCAGCTCACCCGCAGAGGGACAGATCGTTAGGGAGCAGTACTTC. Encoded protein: CASSPAEGQIVREQYF.

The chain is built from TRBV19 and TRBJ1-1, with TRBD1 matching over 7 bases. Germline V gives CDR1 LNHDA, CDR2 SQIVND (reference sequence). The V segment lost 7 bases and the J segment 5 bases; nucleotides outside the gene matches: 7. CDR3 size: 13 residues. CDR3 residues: CASNRGFGTEAFF. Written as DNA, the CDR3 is TGTGCCAGTAACAGGGGATTCGGAACTGAAGCTTTCTTT.

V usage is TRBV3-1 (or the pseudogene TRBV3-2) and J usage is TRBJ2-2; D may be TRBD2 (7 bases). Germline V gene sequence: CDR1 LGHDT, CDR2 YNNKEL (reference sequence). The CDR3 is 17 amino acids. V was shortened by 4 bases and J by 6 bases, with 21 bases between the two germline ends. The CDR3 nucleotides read TGTGCCAGCAGCCCTGGGGGCCTGGCGGGAGTCGCCGGGGAGCTGTTTTTT. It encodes CASSPGGLAGVAGELFF.

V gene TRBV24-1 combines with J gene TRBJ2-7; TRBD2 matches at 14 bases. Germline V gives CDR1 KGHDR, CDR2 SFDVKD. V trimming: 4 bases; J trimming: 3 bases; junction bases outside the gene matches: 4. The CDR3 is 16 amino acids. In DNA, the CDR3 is TGTGCCACCAGTGACCCGGGACTAGCGGGAGACTACGAGCAGTACTTC. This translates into CATSDPGLAGDYEQYF.